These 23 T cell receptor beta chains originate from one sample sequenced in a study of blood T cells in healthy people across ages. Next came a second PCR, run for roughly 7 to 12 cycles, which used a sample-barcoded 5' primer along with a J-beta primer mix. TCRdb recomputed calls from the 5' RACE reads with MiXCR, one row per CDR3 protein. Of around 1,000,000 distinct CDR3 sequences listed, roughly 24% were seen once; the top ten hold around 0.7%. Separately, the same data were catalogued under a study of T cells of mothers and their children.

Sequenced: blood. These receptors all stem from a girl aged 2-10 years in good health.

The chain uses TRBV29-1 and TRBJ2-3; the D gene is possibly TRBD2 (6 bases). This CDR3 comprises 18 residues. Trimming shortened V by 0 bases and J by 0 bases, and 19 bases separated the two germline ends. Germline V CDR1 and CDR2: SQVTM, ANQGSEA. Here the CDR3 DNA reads TGCAGCGTTGAAGATCGACTAGGCTCAGGGCGAAGCACAGATACGCAGTATTTT. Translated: CSVEDRLGSGRSTDTQYF.

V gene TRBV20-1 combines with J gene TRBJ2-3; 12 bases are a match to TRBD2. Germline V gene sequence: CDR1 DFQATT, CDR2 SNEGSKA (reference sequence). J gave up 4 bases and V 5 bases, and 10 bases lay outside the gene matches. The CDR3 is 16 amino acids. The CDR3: CSAPTSGSLGADTQYF. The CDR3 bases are TGCAGTGCTCCGACTAGCGGGAGTTTAGGTGCAGATACGCAGTATTTT.

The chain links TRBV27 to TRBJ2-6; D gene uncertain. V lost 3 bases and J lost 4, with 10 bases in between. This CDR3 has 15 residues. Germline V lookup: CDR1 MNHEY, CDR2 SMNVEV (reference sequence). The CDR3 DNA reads TGTGCCAGCAGTTTTGGATTCGGAGGGGCCAACGTCCTGACTTTC. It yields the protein CASSFGFGGANVLTF. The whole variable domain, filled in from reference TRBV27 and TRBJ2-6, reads EAQVTQNPRYLITVTGKKLTVTCSQNMNHEYMSWYRQDPGLGLRQIYYSMNVEVTDKGDVPEGYKVSRKEKRNFPLILESPSPNQTSLYFCASSFGFGGANVLTFGAGSRLTVL.

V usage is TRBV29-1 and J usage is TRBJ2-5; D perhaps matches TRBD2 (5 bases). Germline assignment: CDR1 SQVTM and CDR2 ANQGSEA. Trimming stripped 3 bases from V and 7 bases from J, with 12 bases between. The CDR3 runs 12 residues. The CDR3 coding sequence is TGCAGCGTTGACCGGGAAGGGAGGACCCAGTACTTC. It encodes CSVDREGRTQYF.

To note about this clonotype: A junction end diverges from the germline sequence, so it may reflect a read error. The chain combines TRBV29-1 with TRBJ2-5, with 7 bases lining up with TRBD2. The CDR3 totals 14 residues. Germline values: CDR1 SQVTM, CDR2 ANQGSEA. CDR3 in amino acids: CSVVRQRDQETQYF. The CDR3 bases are TGCAGCGTTGTCAGACAGCGGGATCAAGAGACCCAGTATTTC.

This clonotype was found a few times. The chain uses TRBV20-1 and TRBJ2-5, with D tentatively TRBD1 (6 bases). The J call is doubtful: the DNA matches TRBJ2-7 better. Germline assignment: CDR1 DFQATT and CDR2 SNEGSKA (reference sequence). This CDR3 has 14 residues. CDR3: CSAGDRTEEHEQYF. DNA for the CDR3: TGCAGTGCTGGGGATAGGACAGAAGAGCACGAGCAGTACTTC.

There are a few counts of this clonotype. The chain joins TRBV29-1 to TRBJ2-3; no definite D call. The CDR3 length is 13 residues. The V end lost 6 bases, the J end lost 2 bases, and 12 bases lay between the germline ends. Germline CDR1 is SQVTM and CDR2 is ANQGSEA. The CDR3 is CSVNSGYTDTQYF. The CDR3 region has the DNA TGCAGCGTAAATTCCGGCTACACAGATACGCAGTATTTT.

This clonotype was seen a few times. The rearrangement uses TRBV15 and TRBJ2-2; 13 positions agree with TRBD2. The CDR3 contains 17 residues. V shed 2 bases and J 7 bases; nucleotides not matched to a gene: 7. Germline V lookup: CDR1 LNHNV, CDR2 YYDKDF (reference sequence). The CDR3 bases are TGTGCCACCAGCAGAAAACTAGCGGGGGGGCCTAGCGGGGAGCTGTTTTTT. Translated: CATSRKLAGGPSGELFF.

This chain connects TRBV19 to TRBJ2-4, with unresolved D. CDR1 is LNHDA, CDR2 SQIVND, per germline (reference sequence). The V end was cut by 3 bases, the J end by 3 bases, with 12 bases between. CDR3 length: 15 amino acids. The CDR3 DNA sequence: TGTGCCAGTAGTATGAATCGGCTAGGCAAAAACATTCAGTACTTC. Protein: CASSMNRLGKNIQYF.

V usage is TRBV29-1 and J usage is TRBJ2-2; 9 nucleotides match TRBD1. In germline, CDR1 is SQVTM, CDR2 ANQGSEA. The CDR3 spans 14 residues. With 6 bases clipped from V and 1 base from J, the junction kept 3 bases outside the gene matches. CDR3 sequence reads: CSVTGGENTGELFF. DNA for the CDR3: TGCAGCGTGACAGGGGGAGAGAACACCGGGGAGCTGTTTTTT.

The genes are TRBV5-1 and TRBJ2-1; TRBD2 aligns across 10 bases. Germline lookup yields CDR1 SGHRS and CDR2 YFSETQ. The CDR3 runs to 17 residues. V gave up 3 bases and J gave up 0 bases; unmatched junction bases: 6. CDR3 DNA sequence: TGCGCCAGCAGCTCGGGTAGCGGGAGGAGCTCCTACAATGAGCAGTTCTTC. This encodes CASSSGSGRSSYNEQFF.

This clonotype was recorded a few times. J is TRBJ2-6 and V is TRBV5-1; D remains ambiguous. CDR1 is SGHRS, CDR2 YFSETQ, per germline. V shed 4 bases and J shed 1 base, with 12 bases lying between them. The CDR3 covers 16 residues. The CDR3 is CASSPLGSSGANVLTF. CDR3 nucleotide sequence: TGCGCCAGCAGCCCCCTGGGCTCATCTGGGGCCAACGTCCTGACTTTC.

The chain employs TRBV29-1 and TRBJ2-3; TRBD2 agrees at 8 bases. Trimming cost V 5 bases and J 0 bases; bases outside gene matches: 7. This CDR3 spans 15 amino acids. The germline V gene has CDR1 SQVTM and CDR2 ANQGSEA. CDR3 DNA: TGCAGCGTTCTCGGGGGGGCCGCTAGCACAGATACGCAGTATTTT. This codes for CSVLGGAASTDTQYF.

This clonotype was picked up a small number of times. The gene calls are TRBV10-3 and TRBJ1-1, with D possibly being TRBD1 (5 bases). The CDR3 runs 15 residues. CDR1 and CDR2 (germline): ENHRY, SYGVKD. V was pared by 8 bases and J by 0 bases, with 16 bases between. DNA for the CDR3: TGTGCCATCTGCCGAGGGGAGCCCTTGAACACTGAAGCTTTCTTT. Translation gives CAICRGEPLNTEAFF.

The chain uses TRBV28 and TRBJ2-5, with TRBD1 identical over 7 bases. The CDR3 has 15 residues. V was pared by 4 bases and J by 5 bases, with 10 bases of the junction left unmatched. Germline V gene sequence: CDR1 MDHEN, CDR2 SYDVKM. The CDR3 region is CASSSTGESLETQYF. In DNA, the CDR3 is TGTGCCAGCAGTTCTACAGGGGAGAGCCTGGAGACCCAGTACTTC.

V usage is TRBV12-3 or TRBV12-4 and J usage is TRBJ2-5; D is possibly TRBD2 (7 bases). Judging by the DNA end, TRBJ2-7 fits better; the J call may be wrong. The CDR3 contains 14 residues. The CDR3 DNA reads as TGTGCCAGCAGTTTGTCGGGGGGCAAATACGAGCAGTACTTC. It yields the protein CASSLSGGKYEQYF.

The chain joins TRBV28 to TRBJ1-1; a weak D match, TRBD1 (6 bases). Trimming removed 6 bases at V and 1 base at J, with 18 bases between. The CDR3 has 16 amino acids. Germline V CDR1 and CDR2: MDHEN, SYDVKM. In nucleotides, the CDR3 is TGTGCCAGCAGCGGAATTAGACAGGAGACGAACACTGAAGCTTTCTTT. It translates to CASSGIRQETNTEAFF.

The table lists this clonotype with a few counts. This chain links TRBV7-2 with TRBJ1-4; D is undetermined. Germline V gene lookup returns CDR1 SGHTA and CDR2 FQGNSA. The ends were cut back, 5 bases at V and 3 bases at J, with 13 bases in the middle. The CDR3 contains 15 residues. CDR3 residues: CASSPQDGPNEKLFF. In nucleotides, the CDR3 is TGTGCCAGCAGCCCCCAGGATGGGCCTAATGAAAAACTGTTTTTT.

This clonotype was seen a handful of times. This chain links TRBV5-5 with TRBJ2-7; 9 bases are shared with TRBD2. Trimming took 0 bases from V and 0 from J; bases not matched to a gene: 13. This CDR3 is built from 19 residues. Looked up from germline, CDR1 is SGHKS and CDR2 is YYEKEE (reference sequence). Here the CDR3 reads CASSLALGSGRRRSYEQYF. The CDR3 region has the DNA TGTGCCAGCAGCTTGGCGCTGGGTAGCGGGAGACGACGCTCCTACGAGCAGTACTTC.

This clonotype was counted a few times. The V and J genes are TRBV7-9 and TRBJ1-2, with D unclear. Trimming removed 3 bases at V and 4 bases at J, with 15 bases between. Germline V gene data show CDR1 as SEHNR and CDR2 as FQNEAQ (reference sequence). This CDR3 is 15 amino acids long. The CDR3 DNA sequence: TGTGCCAGCAGCTTCTTAGGTCGGAAAGCCTATGGCTACACCTTC. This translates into CASSFLGRKAYGYTF.

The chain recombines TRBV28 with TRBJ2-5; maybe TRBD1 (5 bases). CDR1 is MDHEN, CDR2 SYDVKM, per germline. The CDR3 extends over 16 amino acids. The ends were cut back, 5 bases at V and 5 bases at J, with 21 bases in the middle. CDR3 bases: TGTGCCAGCAGTCCCCTGACAGTCGGGTTGTGGGAGACCCAGTACTTC. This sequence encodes CASSPLTVGLWETQYF.

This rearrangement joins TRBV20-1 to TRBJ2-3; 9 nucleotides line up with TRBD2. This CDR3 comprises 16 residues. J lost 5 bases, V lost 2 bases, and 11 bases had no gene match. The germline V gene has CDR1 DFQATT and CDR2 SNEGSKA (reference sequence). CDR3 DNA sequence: TGCAGTGCTAGATCAAGACTAGCGGAAGCTATAGATACGCAGTATTTT. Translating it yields CSARSRLAEAIDTQYF.

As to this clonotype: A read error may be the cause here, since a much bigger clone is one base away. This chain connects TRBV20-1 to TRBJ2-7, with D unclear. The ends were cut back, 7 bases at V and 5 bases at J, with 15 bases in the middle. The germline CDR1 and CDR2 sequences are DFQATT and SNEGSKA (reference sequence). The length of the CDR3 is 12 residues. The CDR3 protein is CSVGQSTNEQYF. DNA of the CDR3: TGCAGTGTCGGGCAATCCACCAACGAGCAGTACTTC.